In this sample, the clone carrying this T cell receptor (beta chain) turned up many times. Its antigen is not identified. TCRdb called the RACE reads again in MiXCR, with one record for every CDR3 protein. The sample holds a few hundred thousand distinct CDR3 sequences, roughly 6% seen once. Stated time point: patch test 2, 6 weeks after DPC sensitization. The treatment denotes: therapeutic diphenylcyclopropenone sensitization with weekly scalp DPC. Samples of blood were obtained prior to the application of each patch test. Total RNA was isolated from unfractionated whole blood. The length of the CDR3 is 13 residues. From germline, CDR1 is SGHVS and CDR2 FNYEAQ. V gave up 5 bases and J gave up 8 bases, with 12 bases separating them. This entry belongs to a study of human T cells and chemical hapten exposure. Study findings and constraints: Compared to controls, expanded TCRs made significantly more large clusters of similar CDR3s.

The source of this sequence is a woman aged 18-29 years with alopecia areata. Some clones in this sample may be carry-over from other donors' samples. The sequenced sample was whole blood, obtained in connection with sensitization to the hapten diphenylcyclopropenone (DPC). The rearrangement uses TRBV7-6 and TRBJ1-4; TRBD1 is a possible D gene (5 bases). In DNA, the CDR3 is TGTGCCAGCAGCCTCACCGGGGGAGAAAAACTGTTTTTT. Translated: CASSLTGGEKLFF.